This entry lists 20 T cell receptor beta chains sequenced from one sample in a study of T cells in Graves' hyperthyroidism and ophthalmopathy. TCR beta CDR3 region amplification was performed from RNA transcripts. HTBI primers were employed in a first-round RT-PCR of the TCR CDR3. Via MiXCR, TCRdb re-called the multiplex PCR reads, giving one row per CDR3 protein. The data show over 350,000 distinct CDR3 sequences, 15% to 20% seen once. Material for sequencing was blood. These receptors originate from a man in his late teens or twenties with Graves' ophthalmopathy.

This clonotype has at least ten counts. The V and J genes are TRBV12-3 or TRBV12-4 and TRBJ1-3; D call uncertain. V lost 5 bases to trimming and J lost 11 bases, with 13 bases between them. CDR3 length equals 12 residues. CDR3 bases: TGTGCCAGCAGTCCCGACCCGAAGGCCATATATTTT. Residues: CASSPDPKAIYF.

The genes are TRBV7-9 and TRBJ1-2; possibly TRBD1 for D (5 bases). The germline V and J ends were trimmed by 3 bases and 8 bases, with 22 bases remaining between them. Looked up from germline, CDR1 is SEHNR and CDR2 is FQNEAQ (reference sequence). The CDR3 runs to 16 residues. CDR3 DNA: TGTGCCAGCAGCTTTTGGGACGGCATTTCTCCTCGGGGCTACACCTTC. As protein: CASSFWDGISPRGYTF.

This CDR3 reads CASSQRDIASPLHF. In DNA, the CDR3 is TGTGCCAGCAGCCAAAGGGACATCGCGTCACCCCTCCACTTT. The chain has TRBV3-1 and TRBJ1-6; possible D gene TRBD1, 6 bases. Germline V CDR1 and CDR2: LGHDT, YNNKEL (reference sequence). Trimming removed 2 bases from V and 10 bases from J, with 12 bases in between. The CDR3 is 14 residues long. Full variable domain (outside the CDR3, taken from reference TRBV3-1 and TRBJ1-6): DTAVSQTPKYLVTQMGNDKSIKCEQNLGHDTMYWYKQDSKKFLKIMFSYNNKELIINETVPNRFSPKSPDKAHLNLHINSLELGDSAVYFCASSQRDIASPLHFGNGTRLTVT.

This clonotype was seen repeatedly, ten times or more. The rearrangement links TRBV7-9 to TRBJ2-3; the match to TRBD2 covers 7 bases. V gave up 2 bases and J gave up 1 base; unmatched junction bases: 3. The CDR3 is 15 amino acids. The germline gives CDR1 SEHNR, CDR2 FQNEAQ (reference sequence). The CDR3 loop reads CASSLRDYGTDTQYF. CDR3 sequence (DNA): TGTGCCAGCAGCTTAAGGGACTATGGCACAGATACGCAGTATTTT.

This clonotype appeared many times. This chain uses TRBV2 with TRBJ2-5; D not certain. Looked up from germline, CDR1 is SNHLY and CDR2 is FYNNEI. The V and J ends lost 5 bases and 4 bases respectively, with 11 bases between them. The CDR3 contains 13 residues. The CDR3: CASSHDRTETQYF. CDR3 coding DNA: TGTGCCAGCAGTCATGACCGCACAGAGACCCAGTACTTC.

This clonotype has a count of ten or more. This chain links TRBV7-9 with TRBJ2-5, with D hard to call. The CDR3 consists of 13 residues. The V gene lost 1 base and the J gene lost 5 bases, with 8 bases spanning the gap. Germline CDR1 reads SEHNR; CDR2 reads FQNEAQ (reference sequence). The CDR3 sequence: CASSLEGPETQYF. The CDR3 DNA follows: TGTGCCAGCAGCTTAGAGGGTCCGGAGACCCAGTACTTC.

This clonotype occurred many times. CDR3 in DNA: TGTGCCAGCATGGGACTAGCGGGGGGTAAGGACAATGAGCAGTTCTTC. It is translated as CASMGLAGGKDNEQFF. The chain joins TRBV2 to TRBJ2-1, with 15 bases aligning to TRBD2. Germline V CDR1 and CDR2: SNHLY, FYNNEI. The CDR3 is made up of 16 amino acids. The V and J ends lost 7 bases and 5 bases, in that order; junction bases with no gene match: 6.

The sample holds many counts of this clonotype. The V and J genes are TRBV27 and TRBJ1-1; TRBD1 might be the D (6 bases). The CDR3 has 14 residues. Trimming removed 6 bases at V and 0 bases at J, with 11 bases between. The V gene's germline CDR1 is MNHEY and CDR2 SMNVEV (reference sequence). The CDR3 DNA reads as TGTGCCAGCAGGGATGGACAGATGAACACTGAAGCTTTCTTT. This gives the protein CASRDGQMNTEAFF.

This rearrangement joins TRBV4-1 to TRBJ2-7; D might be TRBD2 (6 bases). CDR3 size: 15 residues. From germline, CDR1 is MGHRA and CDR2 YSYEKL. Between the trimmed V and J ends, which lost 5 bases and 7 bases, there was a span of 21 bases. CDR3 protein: CASSSDRGSGLEQYF. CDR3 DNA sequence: TGCGCCAGCAGCTCCGACCGGGGGAGCGGTCTGGAGCAGTACTTC.

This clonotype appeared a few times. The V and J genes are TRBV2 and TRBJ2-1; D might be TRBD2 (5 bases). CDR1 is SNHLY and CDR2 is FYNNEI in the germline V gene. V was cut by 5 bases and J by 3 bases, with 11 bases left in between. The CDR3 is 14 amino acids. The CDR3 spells CASSPRGSYNEQFF. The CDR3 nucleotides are TGTGCCAGCAGTCCCCGGGGAAGCTACAATGAGCAGTTCTTC.

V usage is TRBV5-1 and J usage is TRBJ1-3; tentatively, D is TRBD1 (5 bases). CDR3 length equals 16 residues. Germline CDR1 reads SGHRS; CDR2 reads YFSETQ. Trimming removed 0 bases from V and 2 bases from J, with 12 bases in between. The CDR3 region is CASSLDSGEAGNTIYF. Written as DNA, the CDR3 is TGCGCCAGCAGCTTGGACTCGGGGGAGGCTGGAAACACCATATATTTT. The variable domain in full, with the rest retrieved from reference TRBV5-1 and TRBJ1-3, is KAGVTQTPRYLIKTRGQQVTLSCSPISGHRSVSWYQQTPGQGLQFLFEYFSETQRNKGNFPGRFSGRQFSNSRSEMNVSTLELGDSALYLCASSLDSGEAGNTIYFGEGSWLTVV.

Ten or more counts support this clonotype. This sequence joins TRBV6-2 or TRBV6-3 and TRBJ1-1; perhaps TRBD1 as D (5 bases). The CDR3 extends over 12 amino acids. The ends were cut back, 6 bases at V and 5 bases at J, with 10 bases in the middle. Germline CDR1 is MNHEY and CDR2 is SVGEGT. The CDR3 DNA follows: TGTGCCAGCAGGAGAGAGGGGACTGAAGCTTTCTTT. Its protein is CASRREGTEAFF.

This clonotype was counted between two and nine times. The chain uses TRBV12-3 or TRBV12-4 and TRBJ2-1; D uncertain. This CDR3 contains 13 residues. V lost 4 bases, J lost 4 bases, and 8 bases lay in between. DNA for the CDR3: TGTGCCAGCAGTTGGACCGATTACAATGAGCAGTTCTTC. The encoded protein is CASSWTDYNEQFF.

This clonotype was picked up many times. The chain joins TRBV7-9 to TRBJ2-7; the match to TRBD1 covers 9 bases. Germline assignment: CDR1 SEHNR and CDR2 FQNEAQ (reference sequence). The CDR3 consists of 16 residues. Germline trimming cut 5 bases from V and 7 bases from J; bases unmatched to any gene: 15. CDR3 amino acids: CASSNSGQGNGGEQYF. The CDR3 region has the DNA TGTGCCAGCAGCAACTCGGGACAGGGCAATGGCGGAGAGCAGTACTTC.

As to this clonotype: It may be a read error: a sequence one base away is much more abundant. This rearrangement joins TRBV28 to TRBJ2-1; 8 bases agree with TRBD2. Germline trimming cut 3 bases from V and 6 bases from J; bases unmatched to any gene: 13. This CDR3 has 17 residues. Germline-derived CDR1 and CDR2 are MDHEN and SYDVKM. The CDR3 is CASSLIAGGVASNEQFF. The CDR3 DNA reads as TGTGCCAGCAGTTTGATTGCGGGGGGCGTTGCCTCCAATGAGCAGTTCTTC.

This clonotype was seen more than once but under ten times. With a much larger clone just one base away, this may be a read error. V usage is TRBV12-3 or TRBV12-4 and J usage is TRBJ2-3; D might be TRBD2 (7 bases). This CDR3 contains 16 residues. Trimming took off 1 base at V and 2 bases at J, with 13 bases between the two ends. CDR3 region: CASSLGGRGFTDTQYF. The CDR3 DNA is TGTGCCAGCAGTTTAGGGGGGCGGGGGTTCACAGATACGCAGTATTTT.

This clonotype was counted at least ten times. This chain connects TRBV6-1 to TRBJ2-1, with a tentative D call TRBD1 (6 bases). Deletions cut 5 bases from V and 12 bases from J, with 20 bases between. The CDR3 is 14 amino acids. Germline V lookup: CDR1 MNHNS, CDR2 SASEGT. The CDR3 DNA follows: TGTGCCAGCAGTTCTCCGGGACACGCGTGGGGGCAGTTCTTC. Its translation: CASSSPGHAWGQFF.

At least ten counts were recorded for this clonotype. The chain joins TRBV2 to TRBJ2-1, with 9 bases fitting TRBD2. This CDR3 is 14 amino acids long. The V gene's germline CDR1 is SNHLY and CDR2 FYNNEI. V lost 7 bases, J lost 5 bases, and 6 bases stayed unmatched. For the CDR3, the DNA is TGTGCCAGCATTGGCGGGGGGGCCCACAATGAGCAGTTCTTC. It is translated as CASIGGGAHNEQFF.

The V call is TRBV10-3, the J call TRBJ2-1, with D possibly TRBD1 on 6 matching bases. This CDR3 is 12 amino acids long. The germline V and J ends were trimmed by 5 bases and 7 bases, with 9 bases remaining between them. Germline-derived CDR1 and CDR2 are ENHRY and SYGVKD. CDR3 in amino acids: CAISTGSNEQFF. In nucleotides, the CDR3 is TGTGCCATCAGTACAGGGTCAAATGAGCAGTTCTTC.

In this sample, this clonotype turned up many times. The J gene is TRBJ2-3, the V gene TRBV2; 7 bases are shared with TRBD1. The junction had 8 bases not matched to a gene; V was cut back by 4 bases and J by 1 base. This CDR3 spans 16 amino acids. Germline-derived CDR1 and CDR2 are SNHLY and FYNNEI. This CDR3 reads CASSGSAGTGTDTQYF. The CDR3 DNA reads TGTGCCAGCAGTGGCTCAGCCGGGACAGGCACAGATACGCAGTATTTT.